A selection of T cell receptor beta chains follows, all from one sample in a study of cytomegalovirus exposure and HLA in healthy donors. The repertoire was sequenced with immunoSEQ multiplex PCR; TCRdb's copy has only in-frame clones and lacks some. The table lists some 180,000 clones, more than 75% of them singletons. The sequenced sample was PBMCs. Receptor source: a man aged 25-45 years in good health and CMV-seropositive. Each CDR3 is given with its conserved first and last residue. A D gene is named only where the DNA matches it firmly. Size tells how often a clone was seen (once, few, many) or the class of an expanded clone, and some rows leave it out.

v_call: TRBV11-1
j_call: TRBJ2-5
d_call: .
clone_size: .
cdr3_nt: TGTGCCAGCAGCTCTTCCCTGACCAGGTCCTTGGAGACCCAGTACTTC
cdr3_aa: CASSSSLTRSLETQYF

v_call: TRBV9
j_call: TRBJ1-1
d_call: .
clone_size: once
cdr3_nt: TGTGCCAGCAGCGTAGTGTTGAACACTGAAGCTTTCTTT
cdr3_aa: CASSVVLNTEAFF

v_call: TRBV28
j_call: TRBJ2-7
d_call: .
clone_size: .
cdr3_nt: TGTGCCAGCAGCCCTCATAATGGGATTTCCTACGAGCAGTACTTC
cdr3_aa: CASSPHNGISYEQYF

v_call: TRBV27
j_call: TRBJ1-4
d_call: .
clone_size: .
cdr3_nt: TGTGCCAGCAGTTTATCTGGCGTCGGGGGGCAACTGTTTTTT
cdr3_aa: CASSLSGVGGQLFF

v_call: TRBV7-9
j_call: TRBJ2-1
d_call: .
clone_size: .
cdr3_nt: TGTGCCAGCAGCTTAACGGGAAATGAGCAGTTCTTC
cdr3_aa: CASSLTGNEQFF

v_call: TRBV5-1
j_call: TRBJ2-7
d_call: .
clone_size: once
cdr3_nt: TGCGCCAGCAGGTCTTCAGGAGCTCTCTACGAGCAGTACTTC
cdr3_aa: CASRSSGALYEQYF

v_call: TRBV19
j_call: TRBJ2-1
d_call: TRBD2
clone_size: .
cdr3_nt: TGTGCCAGTAGTAGGGTGGGGGGGAATGAGCAGTTCTTC
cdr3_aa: CASSRVGGNEQFF

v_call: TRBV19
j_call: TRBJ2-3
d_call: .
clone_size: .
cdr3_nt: TGTGCCAGTAGGCGCAGACGTCTGGACACAGATACGCAGTATTTT
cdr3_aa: CASRRRRLDTDTQYF

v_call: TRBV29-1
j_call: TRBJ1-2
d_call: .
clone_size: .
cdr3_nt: TGCAGCGTTGTAAAGGGGAACTATGGCTACACCTTC
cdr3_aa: CSVVKGNYGYTF

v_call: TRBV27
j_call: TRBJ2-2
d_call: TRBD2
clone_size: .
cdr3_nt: TGTGCCAGTTACAGTAAGGAAGGCGATTCGGCTAGCGGGAGGGCTACGAACACCGGGGAGCTGTTTTTT
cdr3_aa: CASYSKEGDSASGRATNTGELFF

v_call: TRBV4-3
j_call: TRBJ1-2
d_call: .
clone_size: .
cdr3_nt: TGCGCCAGCAGCCAAGTGGGCGGATTTTTCTATGGCTACACCTTC
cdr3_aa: CASSQVGGFFYGYTF

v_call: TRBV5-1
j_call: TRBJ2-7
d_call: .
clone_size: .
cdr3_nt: TGCGCCAGCAGCTCACAGGGCTCCGAGCAGTACTTC
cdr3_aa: CASSSQGSEQYF

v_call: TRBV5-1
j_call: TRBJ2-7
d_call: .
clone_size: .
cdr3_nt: TGCGCCAGCAGCCGGGGAGCCGAGAGCTCCTACGAGCAGTACTTC
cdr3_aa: CASSRGAESSYEQYF

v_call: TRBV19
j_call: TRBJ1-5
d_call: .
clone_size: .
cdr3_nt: TGTGCCAGTAGTATAGATCTTAGAGGAGAGGCCCGCGATTACAATCAGCCCCAGCATTTT
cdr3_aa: CASSIDLRGEARDYNQPQHF

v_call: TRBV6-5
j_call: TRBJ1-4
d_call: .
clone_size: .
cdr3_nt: TGTGCCAGCAGTTACGTGGGGGTTAATGAAAAACTGTTTTTT
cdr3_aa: CASSYVGVNEKLFF

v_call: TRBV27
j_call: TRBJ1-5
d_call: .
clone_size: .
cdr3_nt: TGTGCCAGCAGTACAGGGATTGGGGGCAATCAGCCCCAGCATTTT
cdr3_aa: CASSTGIGGNQPQHF

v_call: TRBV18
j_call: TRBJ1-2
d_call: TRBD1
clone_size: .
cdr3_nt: TGTGCCAGCTCACAGGGGGCAAGCTATGGCTACACCTTC
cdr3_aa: CASSQGASYGYTF

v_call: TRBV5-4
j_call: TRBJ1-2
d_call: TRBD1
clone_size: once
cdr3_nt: TGTGCCAGCAGCCTACGGACAGGGGATGGCTACACCTTC
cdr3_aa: CASSLRTGDGYTF

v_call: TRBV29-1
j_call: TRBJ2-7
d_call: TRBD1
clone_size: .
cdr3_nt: TGCAGCGTTGAAGATCCCGGGACAGGAACCTACGAGCAGTACTTC
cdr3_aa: CSVEDPGTGTYEQYF

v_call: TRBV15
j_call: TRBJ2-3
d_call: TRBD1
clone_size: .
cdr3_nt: TGTGCCACCAGCAGAGATGGCCGGACAGGAGTGATGAGCACAGATACGCAGTATTTT
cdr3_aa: CATSRDGRTGVMSTDTQYF

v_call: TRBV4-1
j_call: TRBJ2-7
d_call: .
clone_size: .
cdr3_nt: TGCGCCAGCAGCCAAGATCGGATTAGGGGGGTCATCGAGCAGTACTTC
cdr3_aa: CASSQDRIRGVIEQYF

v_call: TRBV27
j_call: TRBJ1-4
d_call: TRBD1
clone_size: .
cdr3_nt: TGTGCCAGCAGTTTATTAGCAGGGGGTGAAAAACTGTTTTTT
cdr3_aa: CASSLLAGGEKLFF

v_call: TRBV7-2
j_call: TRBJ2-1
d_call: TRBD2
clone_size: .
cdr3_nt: TGTGCCAGCAGCTCGGGACTAGCGGGGGGGCAGTTCTTC
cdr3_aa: CASSSGLAGGQFF

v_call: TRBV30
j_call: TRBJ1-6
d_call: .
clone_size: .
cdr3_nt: TGTGCCTGGAGTTGGGGAACCGGTAATTCACCCCTCCACTTT
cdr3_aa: CAWSWGTGNSPLHF

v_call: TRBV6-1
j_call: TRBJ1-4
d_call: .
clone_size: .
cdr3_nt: TGTGCCAGCAGTACCCGGGAAAAACTGTTTTTT
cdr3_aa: CASSTREKLFF

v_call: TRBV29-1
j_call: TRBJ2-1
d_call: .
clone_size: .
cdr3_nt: TGCAGCGTTGGGGGCCAAAATGAGCAGTTCTTC
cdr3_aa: CSVGGQNEQFF

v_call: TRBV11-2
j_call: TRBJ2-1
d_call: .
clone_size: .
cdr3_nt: TGTGCCAGCTCCGGAACGTCGGCCTCCGCGGAGCAGTTCTTC
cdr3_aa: CASSGTSASAEQFF

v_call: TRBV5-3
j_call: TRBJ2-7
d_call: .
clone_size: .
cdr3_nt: TGTGCCAGAAGCTTCATGGGGCGGGAACAGGGATACGAGCAGTACTTC
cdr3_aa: CARSFMGREQGYEQYF

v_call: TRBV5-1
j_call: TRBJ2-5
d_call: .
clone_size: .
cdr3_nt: TGCGCCAGCGGGCGGGGCCAAGAGACCCAGTACTTC
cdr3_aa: CASGRGQETQYF

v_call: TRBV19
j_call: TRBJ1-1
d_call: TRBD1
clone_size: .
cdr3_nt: TGTGCCGGGGGACAGACTCTGAACACTGAAGCTTTCTTT
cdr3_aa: CAGGQTLNTEAFF

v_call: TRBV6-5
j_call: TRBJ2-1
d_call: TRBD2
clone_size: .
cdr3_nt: TGTGCCAGCAGTTCGCTAGCGGGAGGGTGGTTCTTC
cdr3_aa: CASSSLAGGWFF

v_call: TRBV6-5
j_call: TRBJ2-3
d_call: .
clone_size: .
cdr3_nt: TGTGCCAGCGGGGGCGTCGGGACCGCAGATACGCAGTATTTT
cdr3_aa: CASGGVGTADTQYF

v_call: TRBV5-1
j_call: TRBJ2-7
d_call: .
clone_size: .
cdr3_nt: TGCGCCAGCAGCCTCGATTGGCGGGCGAGCTCCTACGAGCAGTACTTC
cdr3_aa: CASSLDWRASSYEQYF

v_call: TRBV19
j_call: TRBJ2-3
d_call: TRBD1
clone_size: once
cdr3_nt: TGTGCCAGTCGGCTACGGACAGGGATAGATACGCAGTATTTT
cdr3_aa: CASRLRTGIDTQYF

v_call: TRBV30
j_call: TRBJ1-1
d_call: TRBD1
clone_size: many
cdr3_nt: TGTGCCGACCGGACAGGAGAACTTGAAGCTTTCTTT
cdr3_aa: CADRTGELEAFF

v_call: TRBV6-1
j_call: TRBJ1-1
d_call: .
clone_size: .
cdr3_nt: TGTGCCAGCAGTGCGCCACGGCGCACACGAGGGAACACTGAAGCTTTCTTT
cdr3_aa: CASSAPRRTRGNTEAFF

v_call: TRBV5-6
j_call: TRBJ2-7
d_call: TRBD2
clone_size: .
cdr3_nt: TGTGCCAGCAGCCCGGGACTAGCGGCATACGAGCAGTACTTC
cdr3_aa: CASSPGLAAYEQYF

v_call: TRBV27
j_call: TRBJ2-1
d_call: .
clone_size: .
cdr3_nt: TGTGCCAGCAGTTTACCCGCGGGTCCCGACAATGAGCAGTTCTTC
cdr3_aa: CASSLPAGPDNEQFF

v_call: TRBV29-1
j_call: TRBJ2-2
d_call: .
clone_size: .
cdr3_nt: TGCAGCGTACCTGGAACAGGTACCGGCGGGGAGCTGTTTTTT
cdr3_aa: CSVPGTGTGGELFF

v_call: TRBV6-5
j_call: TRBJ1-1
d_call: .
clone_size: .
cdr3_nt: TGTGCCAGCAGTTACTATCTGACAGGAAGGAACACTGAAGCTTTCTTT
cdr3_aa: CASSYYLTGRNTEAFF

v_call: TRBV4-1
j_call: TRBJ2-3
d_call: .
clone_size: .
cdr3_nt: TGCGCCAGCAGCCAGGGCGACCAACTACCCACAGATACGCAGTATTTT
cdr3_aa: CASSQGDQLPTDTQYF

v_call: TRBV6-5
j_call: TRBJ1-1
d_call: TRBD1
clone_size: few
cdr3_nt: TGTGCCAGCAGTTACGGGGACAGAGTACGGGACACTGAAGCTTTCTTT
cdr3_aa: CASSYGDRVRDTEAFF

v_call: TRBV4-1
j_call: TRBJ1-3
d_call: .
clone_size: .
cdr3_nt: TGCGCCAGCAGCCAACTGACGGTTGACTCTGGAAACACCATATATTTT
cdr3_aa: CASSQLTVDSGNTIYF

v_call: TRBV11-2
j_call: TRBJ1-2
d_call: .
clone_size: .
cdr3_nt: TGTGCCAGCAGCCGCCAACAGGGTGATGGCTACACCTTC
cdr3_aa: CASSRQQGDGYTF

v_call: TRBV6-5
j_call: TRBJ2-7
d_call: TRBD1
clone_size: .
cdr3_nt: TGTGCCAGCAGGGGACAGGGAGCCTACGAGCAGTACTTC
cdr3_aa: CASRGQGAYEQYF

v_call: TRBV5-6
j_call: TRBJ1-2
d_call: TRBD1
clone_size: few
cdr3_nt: TGTGCCAGCAGCTTCATCCAGGGGGCGGCCACCCATGGCTACACCTTC
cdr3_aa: CASSFIQGAATHGYTF

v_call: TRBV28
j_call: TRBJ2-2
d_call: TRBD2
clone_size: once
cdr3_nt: TGTGCCAGCAGTTCCGGGGCCCTACGTGCGGGAGGATATACCGGGGAGCTGTTTTTT
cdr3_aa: CASSSGALRAGGYTGELFF

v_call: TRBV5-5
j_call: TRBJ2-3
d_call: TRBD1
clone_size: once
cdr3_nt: TGTGCCAGCAGCCTCCAGGGGGCGCGATCAGATACGCAGTATTTT
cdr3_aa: CASSLQGARSDTQYF

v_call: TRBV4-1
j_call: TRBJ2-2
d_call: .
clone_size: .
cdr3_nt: TGCGCCAGCAGTCCTCCCCCCGGGGAGCTGTTTTTT
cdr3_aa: CASSPPPGELFF

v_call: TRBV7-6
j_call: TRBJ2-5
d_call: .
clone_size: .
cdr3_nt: TGTGCCAGCAGCCTCCGGGATCTACAAGAGACCCAGTACTTC
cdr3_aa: CASSLRDLQETQYF

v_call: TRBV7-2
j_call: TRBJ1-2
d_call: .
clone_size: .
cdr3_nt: TGTGCCAGCAGCTTAATAGGGGGGGCTGAGGGCTACACCTTC
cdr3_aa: CASSLIGGAEGYTF